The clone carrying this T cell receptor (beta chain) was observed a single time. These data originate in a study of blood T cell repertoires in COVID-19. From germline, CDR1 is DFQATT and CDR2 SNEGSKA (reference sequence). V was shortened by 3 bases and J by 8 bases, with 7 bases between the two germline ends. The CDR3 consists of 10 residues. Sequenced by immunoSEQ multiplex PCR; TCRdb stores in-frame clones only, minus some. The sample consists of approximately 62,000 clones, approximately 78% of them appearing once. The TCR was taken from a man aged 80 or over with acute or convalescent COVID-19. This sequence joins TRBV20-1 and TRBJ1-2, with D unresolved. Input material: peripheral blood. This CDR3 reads CSASPPGYTF. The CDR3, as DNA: TGCAGTGCTAGCCCTCCGGGCTACACCTTC.